This T cell receptor beta chain originates from a study of control samples from healthy donors and cancer patients. The table came from immunoSEQ multiplex PCR; TCRdb's copy has only in-frame clones and leaves some out. The sample includes fewer than 250,000 clones. The J segment lost 5 bases and the V segment lost 5 bases, leaving 2 bases of the junction unmatched. The length of the CDR3 is 13 residues. Germline CDR1 GTSNPN, CDR2 SVGIG (reference sequence). The sequencing input was blood. The sequence was obtained from a woman aged 25-40 years in good health. V is TRBV30 and J is TRBJ1-5; 11 positions match TRBD1. The CDR3 reads CAWSGQGDQPQHF. CDR3 DNA: TGTGCCTGGTCGGGACAGGGGGATCAGCCCCAGCATTTT.